The rows below give T cell receptor beta chains drawn from one sample of a study of technical replicates of blood from a handful of donors. Assay: immunoSEQ multiplex PCR; the TCRdb copy retains only in-frame clones and omits some. The sample contains about 66,000 clones, less than 98% of which appear only once. The sample was T cells isolated from PBMCs. These receptors were obtained from a human donor in good health. Both conserved end residues are part of each CDR3. Each record gives: CDR3 DNA, CDR3 protein, J gene, V gene, D gene, clone size. A D gene is named only where the DNA matches it firmly. The size entry is marked missing in some rows and otherwise reads once, few, many or a size class.

TGTGCCAGCAGCCCGAGGACAGGGAATCAGCCCCAGCATTTT	CASSPRTGNQPQHF	TRBJ1-5	TRBV7-2	TRBD1	-
TGTGCCAGCAGCTTAGTACAGGGGAGTACTGAAGCTTTCTTT	CASSLVQGSTEAFF	TRBJ1-1	TRBV13	TRBD1	once
TGTGCCAGCAGCGCCCAGGGGGCAGGGAACTATGGCTACACCTTC	CASSAQGAGNYGYTF	TRBJ1-2	TRBV9	TRBD1	-
TGTGCCAGCAGCCCATTACCGGGACAGGCCTCCTACGAGCAGTACTTC	CASSPLPGQASYEQYF	TRBJ2-7	TRBV7-9	TRBD1	-
TGCAGCTTAACGGGACAGGGAATTGAGACCCAGTACTTC	CSLTGQGIETQYF	TRBJ2-5	TRBV29-1	TRBD1	-
TGCGCCAGCAGCATCCGGGCTAGCGGGAGATTTGTCGGGGAGCTGTTTTTT	CASSIRASGRFVGELFF	TRBJ2-2	TRBV5-1	TRBD2	-
TGCGCCAGCAGCCAAGGACTAGAACGCGAGCAGTACTTC	CASSQGLEREQYF	TRBJ2-7	TRBV4-1	-	-
TGTGCTAGTGGTTTGGTCCTCGACAGGGGGTCTTCCTACGAGCAGTACTTC	CASGLVLDRGSSYEQYF	TRBJ2-7	TRBV12-5	TRBD1	-
TGTGCCAGCAGTGAACCCGGGACAGTATACAATGAGCAGTTCTTC	CASSEPGTVYNEQFF	TRBJ2-1	TRBV25-1	TRBD1	-
TGTGCCAGCAGTTTTCTTAAAATCACCGGGGAGCTGTTTTTT	CASSFLKITGELFF	TRBJ2-2	TRBV27	-	once
TGCGCCAGCAGCTCCAGACGACAGCTGACTGAAGCTTTCTTT	CASSSRRQLTEAFF	TRBJ1-1	TRBV5-1	-	-
TGTGCCAGCAGTGAAGGACTAGCGGACTACACAGATACGCAGTATTTT	CASSEGLADYTDTQYF	TRBJ2-3	TRBV6-1	TRBD2	-
TGTGCCAGCAGCCCCCGGAGTCGCAGCCACCCCAATGAGCAGTTCTTC	CASSPRSRSHPNEQFF	TRBJ2-1	TRBV11-3	-	-
TGCAGCGTATTGACACCTCGCTCAGCCCAGCATTTT	CSVLTPRSAQHF	TRBJ1-5	TRBV29-1	-	-
TGTGCCAGCAGCAATCGTCGGGAGCAGTACTTC	CASSNRREQYF	TRBJ2-7	TRBV25-1	-	-
TGTGCCAGCAGTTTGTTTAGCGGGAGAAGCGATGAGCAGTTCTTC	CASSLFSGRSDEQFF	TRBJ2-1	TRBV6-5	TRBD2	-
TGCGCCAGCAGCCGAGACAGGGCGGGTTCCTACGAGCAGTACTTC	CASSRDRAGSYEQYF	TRBJ2-7	TRBV5-1	TRBD1	-
TGTGCCAGCAGCCCCCTAGCGGGAGGGCCCAACGAGCAGTACTTC	CASSPLAGGPNEQYF	TRBJ2-7	TRBV7-3	TRBD2	-
TGCGCCAGCAGCCGAATGGGACAGGGTATAGATGGCTACACCTTC	CASSRMGQGIDGYTF	TRBJ1-2	TRBV4-1	TRBD1	-
TGTGCCAGCAGTTATTGGGGCTCAACAGAGATCGGCGTTTTCTTT	CASSYWGSTEIGVFF	TRBJ1-1	TRBV6-5	-	-
TGCAGCGTTGTGGCGGGAGGGCAGTCCAATGAGCAGTTCTTC	CSVVAGGQSNEQFF	TRBJ2-1	TRBV29-1	TRBD2	-
TGTGCCAGCAGCCTATATCCTCCGCGGGAGGTGTACAATGAGCAGTTCTTC	CASSLYPPREVYNEQFF	TRBJ2-1	TRBV7-2	TRBD2	once
TGCGCCAGCAGCCAGAGTCCCAGGGAGGAGGACGAGCAGTACTTC	CASSQSPREEDEQYF	TRBJ2-7	TRBV4-1	-	-
TGTGCCAGCAGTTTCTTCCCGGGTACGGAGACCCAGTACTTC	CASSFFPGTETQYF	TRBJ2-5	TRBV28	-	-
TGTGCCAGCAGCCCCGGACAGGGGGCAGATACGCAGTATTTT	CASSPGQGADTQYF	TRBJ2-3	TRBV6-6	TRBD1	once
TGTGCCAGCAGTGCCGCAGGGGGGTACAACACTGAAGCTTTCTTT	CASSAAGGYNTEAFF	TRBJ1-1	TRBV6-4	TRBD1	-
TGTGCCAGCAGTGAAGCGCCGGATAGCGGGTACGAGCAGTACTTC	CASSEAPDSGYEQYF	TRBJ2-7	TRBV6-1	TRBD2	-
TGCGCCAGCTCAGACTCTGGAAACACCATATATTTT	CASSDSGNTIYF	TRBJ1-3	TRBV5-1	-	-
TGCGCCAGCAGCAACCCGACAGCCTACGAGCAGTACTTC	CASSNPTAYEQYF	TRBJ2-7	TRBV5-1	-	-
TGTGCCAGCAGCGTGGGGGTAGCGGGTCAACTTAGCGAGCAGTACTTC	CASSVGVAGQLSEQYF	TRBJ2-7	TRBV9	TRBD2	once
TGTGCCAGTAGTAGGAGAAGCGGGACAGGTTTCAATGAGCAGTTCTTC	CASSRRSGTGFNEQFF	TRBJ2-1	TRBV19	-	-
TGTGCCAGCAGGGACGGGAGGATGGACTACGAGCAGTACTTC	CASRDGRMDYEQYF	TRBJ2-7	TRBV5-6	TRBD2	-
TGTGCCAGCAGCTTGGGTTGGGTAAGGGACAGAATTCAGCCCCAGCATTTT	CASSLGWVRDRIQPQHF	TRBJ1-5	TRBV5-8	TRBD1	-
TGTGCCAGCAGGACAGGGGCCGGGGAGCTGTTTTTT	CASRTGAGELFF	TRBJ2-2	TRBV6-5	TRBD1	-
TGTGCCAGCAGTCTGACAGGGAACTCTGGAAACACCATATATTTT	CASSLTGNSGNTIYF	TRBJ1-3	TRBV2	TRBD1	-
TGTGCCAGCAGCCAAGATTATGGCGGTGAGAACACTGAAGCTTTCTTT	CASSQDYGGENTEAFF	TRBJ1-1	TRBV14	-	-
TGTGCCAGCTCACCGGCAACTGAGCAGTTCTTC	CASSPATEQFF	TRBJ2-1	TRBV18	-	few
TGTGCCAGCAGCCAAGATACAGACCGAGCGGACACTGAAGCTTTCTTT	CASSQDTDRADTEAFF	TRBJ1-1	TRBV5-6	-	-
TGTGCCAGCAGCCTCGGGACAGGAGGCTACACCTTC	CASSLGTGGYTF	TRBJ1-2	TRBV7-9	TRBD1	-
TGTGCCATCAGTGAGGGACAAAAAGACACCGGGGAGCTGTTTTTT	CAISEGQKDTGELFF	TRBJ2-2	TRBV10-3	-	-
TGCGCCAGCAGCCAACATCTCCTAGCGGCCTACAATGAGCAGTTCTTC	CASSQHLLAAYNEQFF	TRBJ2-1	TRBV4-1	TRBD2	-
TGTGCCAGCAGTAATCTTTGGACTAGCGGGTTCAATGAGCAGTTCTTC	CASSNLWTSGFNEQFF	TRBJ2-1	TRBV6-4	TRBD2	-
TGTGCCAGCAGTCAATACAGGGGATACACTGAAGCTTTCTTT	CASSQYRGYTEAFF	TRBJ1-1	TRBV28	TRBD1	-
TGCGCCAGCAGCTCCCGACAGCTAACTGAAGCTTTCTTT	CASSSRQLTEAFF	TRBJ1-1	TRBV5-1	-	-
TGTGCCAGCAGTCAACCGGGACAACGCCCCGAGCAGTACTTC	CASSQPGQRPEQYF	TRBJ2-7	TRBV28	-	-
TGTGCCAGCAGTTTTTCGGGGGACACTGAAGCTTTCTTT	CASSFSGDTEAFF	TRBJ1-1	TRBV27	-	-
TGTGCCAGCAGTTTTACTAGCGGGAGTTACACCGGGGAGCTGTTTTTT	CASSFTSGSYTGELFF	TRBJ2-2	TRBV27	TRBD2	-